The clone carrying this TCR beta chain showed up just a few times. Its antigen remains unidentified. The data stem from a study of cytomegalovirus exposure and HLA in healthy donors. Study-wide findings and caveats: Later work showed greater clonal expansion in HLA-associated TCR beta chains than in equally common others. Previous analysis showed most TCR beta V segments were productive about 87% or about 30% of the time.

This PCR relied on a set of 60 Vbeta primers and 13 Jbeta primers. Original handling: The count from a later analysis was some 81 million unique TCR beta chains, some 10 million of them shared. Profiled with immunoSEQ multiplex PCR; TCRdb holds only in-frame clones, not every one. D and trimming come from the DNA, and the V and J calls and clone size come from that table. The repertoire includes tens of thousands of clones, approximately 80% of them detected once, and roughly 3.6% sits in the top ten. Germline V CDR1 and CDR2: WSHSY, SAAADI. The CDR3 is made up of 14 amino acids. This receptor was taken from a man aged 25-40 years in good health and CMV-seronegative. The V and J genes are TRBV10-2 and TRBJ2-5; 9 positions match TRBD1. The J call may be faulty, since TRBJ2-7 better matches the DNA end. Sequencing was carried out using PBMCs. CDR3 in amino acids: CASYSGTGPYEQYF. The CDR3 nucleotides read TGCGCCAGCTATTCCGGGACAGGGCCTTACGAGCAGTACTTC.